One sample yielded the 9 T cell receptor beta chains listed below, sequenced in a study of metastatic and nonmetastatic thyroid tumors. Thyroid surgery was preceded by no treatment in any patient. TCRdb reprocessed the PCR reads via MiXCR. The repertoire has about 27,000 clones, approximately 15% of them found once; the top ten carry approximately 6.1%. Sequenced input: blood. These receptors originate from a male donor with papillary thyroid cancer or a benign thyroid nodule (not recorded which). Some clones in this sample may be carry-over from other donors' samples.

By sample fraction, this clone is medium-sized. The chain combines TRBV2 with TRBJ2-7; D ambiguous. Trimming left V 1 base short and J 3 bases short, with 4 bases between. CDR3 size: 12 residues. Germline CDR1 and CDR2: SNHLY and FYNNEI. The CDR3 here is CASSEGNYEQYF. Here the CDR3 DNA reads TGTGCCAGCAGTGAAGGGAACTACGAGCAGTACTTC.

This clone was seen at least ten times. This chain connects TRBV10-2 to TRBJ1-4; D remains ambiguous. The V end was cut by 0 bases, the J end by 2 bases, with 4 bases between. The germline gives CDR1 WSHSY, CDR2 SAAADI. This CDR3 spans 14 amino acids. The CDR3, as DNA: TGCGCCAGCAGTGAGTCTGATACTAATGAAAAACTGTTTTTT. It codes for CASSESDTNEKLFF.

This clone was found many times. The chain carries TRBV20-1 and TRBJ1-6; perhaps TRBD1 as D (5 bases). The CDR3 loop spans 13 amino acids. V was pared by 3 bases and J by 5 bases, with 8 bases between. Germline loops: CDR1 DFQATT, CDR2 SNEGSKA (reference sequence). In nucleotides, the CDR3 is TGCAGTGCTAGGGCAGGGAATAATTCACCCCTCCACTTT. Translation gives CSARAGNNSPLHF.

Remarks on this clone: A read error may explain this, as a much larger clone is one base away. This rearrangement joins TRBV3-1 to TRBJ2-3; TRBD2 might be the D (6 bases). The CDR3 consists of 17 residues. V dropped 0 bases and J dropped 3 bases, with 16 bases sitting between them. Germline values: CDR1 LGHDT, CDR2 YNNKEL (reference sequence). The CDR3 bases are TGTGCCAGCAGCCAAGATCCGATGCGGGGACGGACAGATACGCAGTATTTT. Translated: CASSQDPMRGRTDTQYF.

This clone was recorded at least ten times. This chain joins TRBV27 and TRBJ2-5; D possibly matches TRBD1 or TRBD2 (5 bases each). The V gene lost 5 bases and the J gene lost 1 base, with 14 bases spanning the gap. The CDR3 is made up of 15 amino acids. The germline V gene has CDR1 MNHEY and CDR2 SMNVEV (reference sequence). Here the CDR3 reads CASSRKGRSQETQYF. The CDR3 DNA follows: TGTGCCAGCAGTAGGAAGGGACGGTCCCAAGAGACCCAGTACTTC.

This clone appeared once. The chain employs TRBV5-8 and TRBJ1-5, with D maybe TRBD1 (6 bases). The CDR3 loop spans 16 amino acids. The ends were cut back, 0 bases at V and 7 bases at J, with 17 bases in the middle. Germline V gene lookup returns CDR1 SGHTS and CDR2 YDEGEE. The CDR3 sequence: CASSLAGGRREQPQHF. The CDR3 DNA reads as TGTGCCAGCAGCTTGGCCGGGGGGCGCCGGGAACAGCCCCAGCATTTT.

In this sample, this clone turned up many times. J is TRBJ2-5 and V is TRBV10-3; 7 nucleotides align to TRBD1. This CDR3 is built from 14 residues. Per germline, CDR1 ENHRY and CDR2 SYGVKD. V was clipped by 10 bases and J by 2 bases; unmatched bases: 10. Here the CDR3 reads CATLDRLGQETQYF. CDR3 nucleotides: TGTGCCACCCTGGACAGGCTGGGACAAGAGACCCAGTACTTC.

This clone was observed a single time. The chain links TRBV5-1 to TRBJ2-7; D uncertain. Trimming shortened V by 2 bases and J by 7 bases, and 19 bases separated the two germline ends. This CDR3 has 15 amino acids. Germline CDR1 and CDR2: SGHRS and YFSETQ. CDR3 sequence reads: CASSLIAIPNDEQYF. In DNA, the CDR3 is TGCGCCAGCAGCTTAATCGCCATCCCTAATGATGAGCAGTACTTC. Complete variable domain (other parts from reference TRBV5-1 and TRBJ2-7): KAGVTQTPRYLIKTRGQQVTLSCSPISGHRSVSWYQQTPGQGLQFLFEYFSETQRNKGNFPGRFSGRQFSNSRSEMNVSTLELGDSALYLCASSLIAIPNDEQYFGPGTRLTVT.

This clone was seen at least ten times. The rearrangement joins TRBV5-1 to TRBJ2-1; TRBD1 matches 9 bases. Germline lookup yields CDR1 SGHRS and CDR2 YFSETQ. V was clipped by 3 bases and J by 8 bases; unmatched bases: 9. This CDR3 region has 15 residues. This chain's CDR3 is CASSSGQGVIDEQFF. CDR3 DNA sequence: TGCGCCAGCAGCTCGGGACAGGGTGTAATCGATGAGCAGTTCTTC.